The next 8 T cell receptor beta chains were all read from a single sample in a study of shared clonotypes between healthy human individuals. The data were produced by immunoSEQ multiplex PCR, yet TCRdb's version contains in-frame clones alone and is incomplete. Of around 2.1 million clones in the sample, roughly 95% were seen once. The source material was naive CD4+ T cells sorted from blood. Indicated subset: CD45RA+ positively selected. Source of these receptors: a man aged 18-30 years in good health.

The chain employs TRBV28 and TRBJ1-6; the match to TRBD1 covers 8 bases. In germline, CDR1 is MDHEN, CDR2 SYDVKM. This CDR3 spans 16 amino acids. Unmatched junction bases numbered 12, after V lost 7 bases and J lost 7 bases. The CDR3 DNA sequence: TGTGCCAGCACCACCCCGCCAGGGGGCATCAATTCACCCCTCCACTTT. This encodes CASTTPPGGINSPLHF.

V is TRBV4-1 and J is TRBJ2-3; 8 nucleotides line up with TRBD2. Germline trimming cut 1 base from V and 6 bases from J; bases unmatched to any gene: 9. CDR3 length equals 16 residues. Germline V gene lookup returns CDR1 MGHRA and CDR2 YSYEKL. The CDR3: CASSQALLAARDTQYF. The CDR3 DNA sequence: TGCGCCAGCAGCCAAGCCCTACTAGCGGCACGCGATACGCAGTATTTT.

V usage is TRBV2 and J usage is TRBJ2-7; TRBD2 matches 12 bases. V trimming: 0 bases; J trimming: 0 bases; junction bases outside the gene matches: 0. This CDR3 has 16 residues. The germline CDR1 and CDR2 sequences are SNHLY and FYNNEI. CDR3 nucleotides: TGTGCCAGCAGTGAAGCGGGACTAGCGGGCTCCTACGAGCAGTACTTC. This codes for CASSEAGLAGSYEQYF.

The chain uses TRBV19 and TRBJ1-3, with a tentative D call TRBD1 (5 bases). V lost 5 bases, J lost 4 bases, and 9 bases lay in between. The CDR3 totals 13 residues. Germline loops: CDR1 LNHDA, CDR2 SQIVND (reference sequence). CDR3 sequence reads: CASSVGLGNTIYF. The CDR3 bases are TGTGCCAGTAGTGTGGGACTGGGAAACACCATATATTTT.

A remark on this clone: Other DNA sequences in the sample encode the same CDR3. V usage is TRBV5-1 and J usage is TRBJ2-7; 8 bases map to TRBD1. Trimming cost V 3 bases and J 2 bases; bases outside gene matches: 4. The CDR3 is 14 residues long. Germline CDR1 reads SGHRS; CDR2 reads YFSETQ. Here the CDR3 reads CASSYGQGAYEQYF. CDR3 bases: TGCGCCAGCAGCTACGGACAGGGCGCCTACGAGCAGTACTTC.

V is TRBV10-2 and J is TRBJ1-1, with D tentatively TRBD1 (5 bases). There are 14 residues in the CDR3. Trimming removed 1 base from V and 1 base from J, with 7 bases in between. In germline, CDR1 is WSHSY, CDR2 SAAADI. The CDR3 region has the DNA TGCGCCAGCAGTGAGTACAGGTCGAACACTGAAGCTTTCTTT. Residues: CASSEYRSNTEAFF.

The rearrangement uses TRBV18 and TRBJ2-3; D remains ambiguous. The CDR3 consists of 12 residues. In germline, CDR1 is KGHSH, CDR2 LQKENI. Trimming removed 3 bases from V and 5 bases from J, with 6 bases in between. DNA for the CDR3: TGTGCCAGCTCACCTAGTTTAGATACGCAGTATTTT. Translating it yields CASSPSLDTQYF.

The chain joins TRBV19 to TRBJ1-3; D might be TRBD1 (6 bases). The CDR3 is 15 amino acids. The germline V and J ends were trimmed by 8 bases and 0 bases, with 14 bases remaining between them. CDR1 is LNHDA, CDR2 SQIVND, per germline (reference sequence). CDR3 sequence reads: CASARTVGSGNTIYF. As DNA, the CDR3 is TGTGCCAGTGCAAGGACAGTAGGCTCTGGAAACACCATATATTTT.